These 17 T cell receptor beta chains came from one sample sequenced in a study of shared clonotypes between healthy human individuals. TCRdb keeps only in-frame clones here, not all; method: immunoSEQ multiplex PCR. The sample lists 2 million to 3 million clones; 90% to 95% were seen once. Sequencing input: naive CD4+ T cells sorted from blood. Subset specified: CD45RA+ positively selected. Receptors were obtained from a man younger than 30 in good health.

Comment on this clone: Other DNA sequences in the sample encode the same CDR3. V is TRBV30 and J is TRBJ1-1; possible D gene TRBD1, 5 bases. V shed 1 base and J shed 1 base, with 7 bases lying between them. This CDR3 is built from 13 residues. The germline gives CDR1 GTSNPN, CDR2 SVGIG (reference sequence). CDR3 protein: CAWSGQKNTEAFF. As DNA, the CDR3 is TGTGCCTGGAGTGGACAGAAGAACACTGAAGCTTTCTTT.

This chain connects TRBV30 to TRBJ2-1; a possible D gene is TRBD2 (6 bases). V lost 2 bases and J lost 2, with 19 bases in between. The germline CDR1 and CDR2 sequences are GTSNPN and SVGIG (reference sequence). The CDR3 loop spans 17 amino acids. This chain's CDR3 is CAWSQRGTERTYNEQFF. CDR3 in DNA: TGTGCCTGGAGTCAGCGAGGGACTGAAAGAACCTACAATGAGCAGTTCTTC.

The chain links TRBV10-3 to TRBJ1-2; 10 nucleotides line up with TRBD1. There are 15 residues in the CDR3. Germline V gene lookup returns CDR1 ENHRY and CDR2 SYGVKD. The J segment lost 7 bases and the V segment lost 5 bases, leaving 10 bases of the junction unmatched. This chain's CDR3 is CAISIKGQGISGYTF. The DNA of the CDR3 is TGTGCCATCAGTATTAAGGGACAGGGGATCAGTGGCTACACCTTC.

In DNA, the CDR3 is TGTGCCAGCAGCGTAGGGACTAGCGGGAGAAGCGAGCAGTACTTC. Protein product: CASSVGTSGRSEQYF. The V and J genes are TRBV9 and TRBJ2-7; 13 nucleotides match TRBD2. Trimming took 0 bases from V and 6 from J; bases not matched to a gene: 3. The CDR3 consists of 15 residues. Germline CDR1 is SGDLS and CDR2 is YYNGEE.

This rearrangement joins TRBV6-5 to TRBJ1-5; TRBD1 matches 7 bases. The length of the CDR3 is 14 residues. Germline CDR1 reads MNHEY; CDR2 reads SVGAGI. After removal of 5 bases from V and 4 bases from J, the junction contained 5 bases not matched to a gene. The CDR3 nucleotides are TGTGCCAGCAGTCCTCCGGGACAGAATCAGCCCCAGCATTTT. As protein: CASSPPGQNQPQHF.

The chain combines TRBV5-8 with TRBJ1-5; D unclear. The CDR3 is 11 residues long. Trimming stripped 1 base from V and 11 bases from J, with 7 bases between. Germline V CDR1 and CDR2: SGHTS, YDEGEE. DNA of the CDR3: TGTGCCAGCAGCTTGTTGGAGGCCCAGCATTTT. It is translated as CASSLLEAQHF.

The chain joins TRBV28 to TRBJ2-5; no firm D call. Looked up from germline, CDR1 is MDHEN and CDR2 is SYDVKM. V lost 3 bases to trimming and J lost 5 bases, with 10 bases between them. CDR3 length: 13 amino acids. Here the CDR3 reads CASSLGDSETQYF. The CDR3 DNA sequence: TGTGCCAGCAGTTTGGGCGACTCGGAGACCCAGTACTTC. The entire variable domain, with the rest obtained from reference TRBV28 and TRBJ2-5, is as follows: DVKVTQSSRYLVKRTGEKVFLECVQDMDHENMFWYRQDPGLGLRLIYFSYDVKMKEKGDIPEGYSVSREKKERFSLILESASTNQTSMYLCASSLGDSETQYFGPGTRLLVL.

The chain couples TRBV10-3 to TRBJ1-5, with D perhaps matching TRBD1 (5 bases). Looked up from germline, CDR1 is ENHRY and CDR2 is SYGVKD. V lost 3 bases and J 7 bases, leaving 13 bases between the germline ends. This CDR3 region has 14 residues. CDR3 DNA: TGTGCCATCAGTGAAAGGGACCTGGGCCAGCCCCAGCATTTT. Amino acid sequence: CAISERDLGQPQHF.

The chain uses TRBV6-1 and TRBJ1-6, with D uncertain. V gave up 6 bases and J gave up 6 bases, with 12 bases separating them. Germline CDR1 reads MNHNS; CDR2 reads SASEGT. This CDR3 is 14 amino acids long. CDR3 amino acids: CASSVRDSNSPLHF. The CDR3, as DNA: TGTGCCAGCAGCGTACGGGATTCTAATTCACCCCTCCACTTT.

The chain is built from TRBV19 and TRBJ1-5; TRBD1 agrees at 7 bases. The CDR3 length is 15 residues. V shed 6 bases and J 5 bases; nucleotides not matched to a gene: 10. Germline-derived CDR1 and CDR2 are LNHDA and SQIVND (reference sequence). CDR3 nucleotides: TGTGCCAGTAGCGATTCAGGGGGTAGGCATCAGCCCCAGCATTTT. As protein: CASSDSGGRHQPQHF.

J is TRBJ1-5 and V is TRBV6-1; TRBD1 agrees at 9 bases. Germline V gene data show CDR1 as MNHNS and CDR2 as SASEGT. There are 14 residues in the CDR3. V was pared by 8 bases and J by 3 bases, with 5 bases of the junction left unmatched. The CDR3 DNA follows: TGTGCCAGCTCCCGGACAGGGGACAATCAGCCCCAGCATTTT. Residues: CASSRTGDNQPQHF.

The chain joins TRBV19 to TRBJ1-6, with a possible D match to TRBD1 (6 bases). The CDR3 runs 16 residues. The germline V gene encodes CDR1 LNHDA and CDR2 SQIVND (reference sequence). Trimming took off 2 bases at V and 6 bases at J, with 14 bases between the two ends. CDR3 nucleotide sequence: TGTGCCAGTAGTATATATTGGACAGCAACTAATTCACCCCTCCACTTT. This gives the protein CASSIYWTATNSPLHF.

The rearrangement joins TRBV7-8 to TRBJ1-3; 9 bases fit TRBD1. The length of the CDR3 is 19 residues. The germline V gene has CDR1 SGHVS and CDR2 FQNEAQ. The ends lost 3 bases at V and 1 base at J; junction bases unmatched: 13. The CDR3 nucleotides are TGTGCCAGCAGCTTTTGGACAGGGGCTCACCAGGATTCTGGAAACACCATATATTTT. Translating it yields CASSFWTGAHQDSGNTIYF.

This clone was seen a handful of times. Other nucleotide sequences from this sample produce the same CDR3. This chain links TRBV19 with TRBJ1-5; D possibly corresponds to TRBD1 (6 bases). Deletions cut 6 bases from V and 2 bases from J, with 11 bases between. The length of the CDR3 is 14 residues. Per germline, CDR1 LNHDA and CDR2 SQIVND (reference sequence). The chain's CDR3 is CASSTGLGNQPQHF. The CDR3 nucleotides are TGTGCCAGTAGCACAGGGCTCGGCAATCAGCCCCAGCATTTT.

This chain links TRBV7-8 with TRBJ2-3; no firm D call. Germline CDR1 is SGHVS and CDR2 is FQNEAQ. Trimming took 2 bases from V and 2 from J, leaving 14 bases between them. This CDR3 is 16 amino acids long. The CDR3 protein is CASSLLGWGFTDTQYF. CDR3 in DNA: TGTGCCAGCAGCTTATTAGGGTGGGGTTTCACAGATACGCAGTATTTT.

This sequence joins TRBV7-9 and TRBJ2-7; 10 nucleotides line up with TRBD1. Germline CDR1 and CDR2: SEHNR and FQNEAQ (reference sequence). The CDR3 is made up of 16 amino acids. Trimming took 2 bases from V and 5 from J; bases not matched to a gene: 9. CDR3 region: CASSLRDRGLIDEQYF. As DNA, the CDR3 is TGTGCCAGCAGCTTAAGAGACAGGGGGCTCATCGACGAGCAGTACTTC.

This chain uses TRBV12-5 with TRBJ1-2; TRBD1 is a possible D gene (6 bases). V lost 5 bases and J lost 3, with 13 bases in between. CDR3 length equals 14 residues. The germline V gene has CDR1 LGHNT and CDR2 FRNRAP. The CDR3 sequence is CASGRQERYYGYTF. CDR3 in DNA: TGTGCTAGTGGTCGACAGGAACGCTACTATGGCTACACCTTC.